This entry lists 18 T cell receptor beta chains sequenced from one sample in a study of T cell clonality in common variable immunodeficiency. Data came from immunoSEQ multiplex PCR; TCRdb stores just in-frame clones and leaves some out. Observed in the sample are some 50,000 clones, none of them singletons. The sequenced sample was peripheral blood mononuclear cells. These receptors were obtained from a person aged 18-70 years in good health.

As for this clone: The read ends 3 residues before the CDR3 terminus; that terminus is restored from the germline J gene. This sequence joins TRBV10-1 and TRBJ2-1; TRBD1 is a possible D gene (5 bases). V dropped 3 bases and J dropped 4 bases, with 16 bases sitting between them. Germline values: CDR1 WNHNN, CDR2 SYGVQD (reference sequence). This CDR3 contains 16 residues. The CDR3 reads CASSDWGRDFYNEQFF. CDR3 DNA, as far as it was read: TGCGCCAGCAGTGATTGGGGCAGGGATTTTTACAATGAG.

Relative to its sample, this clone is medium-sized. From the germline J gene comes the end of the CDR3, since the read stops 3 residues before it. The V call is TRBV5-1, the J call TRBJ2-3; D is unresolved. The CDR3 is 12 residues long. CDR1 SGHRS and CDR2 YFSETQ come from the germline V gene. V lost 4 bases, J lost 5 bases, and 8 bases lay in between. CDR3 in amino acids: CASSTSLDTQYF. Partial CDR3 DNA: TGCGCCAGCAGCACCAGTCTAGATACG.

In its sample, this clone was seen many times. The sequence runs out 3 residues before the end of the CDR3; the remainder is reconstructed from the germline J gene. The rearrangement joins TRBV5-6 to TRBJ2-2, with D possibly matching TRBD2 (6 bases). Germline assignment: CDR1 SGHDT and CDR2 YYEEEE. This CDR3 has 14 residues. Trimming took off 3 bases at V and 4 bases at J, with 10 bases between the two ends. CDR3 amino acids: CASSWGESTGELFF. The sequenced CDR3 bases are TGTGCCAGCAGCTGGGGGGAGAGCACCGGGGAG.

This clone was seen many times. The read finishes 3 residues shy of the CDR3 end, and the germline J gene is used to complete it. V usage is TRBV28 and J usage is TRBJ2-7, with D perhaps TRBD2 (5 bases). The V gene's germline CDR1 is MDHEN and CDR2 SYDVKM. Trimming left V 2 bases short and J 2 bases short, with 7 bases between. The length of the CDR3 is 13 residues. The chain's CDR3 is CASSLEGTYEQYF. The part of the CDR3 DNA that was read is TGTGCCAGCAGTTTAGAGGGCACCTACGAG. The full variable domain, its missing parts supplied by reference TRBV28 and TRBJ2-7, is DVKVTQSSRYLVKRTGEKVFLECVQDMDHENMFWYRQDPGLGLRLIYFSYDVKMKEKGDIPEGYSVSREKKERFSLILESASTNQTSMYLCASSLEGTYEQYFGPGTRLTVT.

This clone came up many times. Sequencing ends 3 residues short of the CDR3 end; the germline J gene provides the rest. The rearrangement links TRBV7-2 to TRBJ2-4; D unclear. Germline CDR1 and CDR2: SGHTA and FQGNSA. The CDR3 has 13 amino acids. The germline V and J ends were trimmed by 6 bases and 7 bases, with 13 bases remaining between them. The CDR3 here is CASRSVLGNIQYF. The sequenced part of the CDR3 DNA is TGTGCCAGCAGATCTGTCCTAGGTAACATT.

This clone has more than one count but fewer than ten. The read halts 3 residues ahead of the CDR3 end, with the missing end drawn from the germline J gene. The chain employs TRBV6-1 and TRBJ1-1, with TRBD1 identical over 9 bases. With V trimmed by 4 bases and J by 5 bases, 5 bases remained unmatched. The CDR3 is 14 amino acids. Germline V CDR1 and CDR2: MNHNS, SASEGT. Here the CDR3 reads CASSAGQGRTEAFF. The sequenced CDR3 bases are TGTGCCAGCAGTGCAGGACAGGGGCGGACTGAA.

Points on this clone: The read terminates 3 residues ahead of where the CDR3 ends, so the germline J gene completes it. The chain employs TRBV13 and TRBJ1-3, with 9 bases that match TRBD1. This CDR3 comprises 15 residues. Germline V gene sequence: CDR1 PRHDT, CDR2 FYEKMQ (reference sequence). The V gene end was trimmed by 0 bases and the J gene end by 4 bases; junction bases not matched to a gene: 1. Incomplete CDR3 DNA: TGTGCCAGCAGCTTAGGCGACAGGGGGGGAAACACC. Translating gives CASSLGDRGGNT. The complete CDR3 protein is CASSLGDRGGNTIYF.

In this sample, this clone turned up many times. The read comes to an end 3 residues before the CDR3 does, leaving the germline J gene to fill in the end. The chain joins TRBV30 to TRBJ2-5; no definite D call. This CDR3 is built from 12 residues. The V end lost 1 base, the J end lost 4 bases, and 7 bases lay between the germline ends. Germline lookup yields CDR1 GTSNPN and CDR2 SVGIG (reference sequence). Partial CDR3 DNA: TGTGCCTGGAGTGAACTCCGAGAGACC. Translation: CAWSELRET. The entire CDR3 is CAWSELRETQYF. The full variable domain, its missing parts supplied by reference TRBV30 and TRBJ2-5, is SQTIHQWPATLVQPVGSPLSLECTVEGTSNPNLYWYRQAAGRGLQLLFYSVGIGQISSEVPQNLSASRPQDRQFILSSKKLLLSDSGFYLCAWSELRETQYFGPGTRLLVL.

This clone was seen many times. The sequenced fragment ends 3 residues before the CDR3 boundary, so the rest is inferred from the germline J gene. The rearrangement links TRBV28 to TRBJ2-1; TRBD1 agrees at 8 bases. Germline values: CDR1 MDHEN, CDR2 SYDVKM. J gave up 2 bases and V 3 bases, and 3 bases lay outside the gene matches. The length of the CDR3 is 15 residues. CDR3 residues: CASSLTGAPYNEQFF. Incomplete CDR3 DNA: TGTGCCAGCAGTTTGACAGGGGCCCCCTACAATGAG.

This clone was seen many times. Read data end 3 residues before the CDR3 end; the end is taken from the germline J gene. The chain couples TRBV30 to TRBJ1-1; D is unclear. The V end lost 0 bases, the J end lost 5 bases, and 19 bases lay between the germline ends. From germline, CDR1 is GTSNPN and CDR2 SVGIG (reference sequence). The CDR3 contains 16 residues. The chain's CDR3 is CAWSVSRFRGFTEAFF. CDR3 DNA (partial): TGTGCCTGGAGTGTATCCCGCTTTCGGGGATTTACTGAA.

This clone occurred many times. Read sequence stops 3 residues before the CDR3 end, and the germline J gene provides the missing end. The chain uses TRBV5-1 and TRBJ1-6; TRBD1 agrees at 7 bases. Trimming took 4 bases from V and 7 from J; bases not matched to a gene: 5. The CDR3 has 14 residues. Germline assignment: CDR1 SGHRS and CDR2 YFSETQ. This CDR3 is CASSKTQGNSPLHF. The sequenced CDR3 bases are TGCGCCAGCAGCAAAACACAGGGGAATTCACCC.

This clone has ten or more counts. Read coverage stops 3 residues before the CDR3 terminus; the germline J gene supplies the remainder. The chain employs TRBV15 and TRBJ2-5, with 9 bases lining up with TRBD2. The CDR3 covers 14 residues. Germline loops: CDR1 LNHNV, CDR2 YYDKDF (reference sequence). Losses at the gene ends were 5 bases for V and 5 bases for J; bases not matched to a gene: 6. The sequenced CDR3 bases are TGTGCCACCAGCGGGCGGGGGGGTTCGGAGACC. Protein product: CATSGRGGSET. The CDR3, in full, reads CATSGRGGSETQYF. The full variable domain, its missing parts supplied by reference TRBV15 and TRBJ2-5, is DAMVIQNPRYQVTQFGKPVTLSCSQTLNHNVMYWYQQKSSQAPKLLFHYYDKDFNNEADTPDNFQSRRPNTSFCFLDIRSPGLGDTAMYLCATSGRGGSETQYFGPGTRLLVL.

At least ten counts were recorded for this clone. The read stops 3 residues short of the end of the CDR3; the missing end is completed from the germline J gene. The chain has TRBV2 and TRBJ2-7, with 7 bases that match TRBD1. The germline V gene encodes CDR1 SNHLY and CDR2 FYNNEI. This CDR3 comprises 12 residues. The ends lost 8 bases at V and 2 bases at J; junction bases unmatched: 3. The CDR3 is CASGQETYEQYF. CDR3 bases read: TGTGCCAGCGGACAGGAGACCTACGAG. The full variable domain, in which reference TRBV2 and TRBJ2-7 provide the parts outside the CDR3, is EPEVTQTPSHQVTQMGQEVILRCVPISNHLYFYWYRQILGQKVEFLVSFYNNEISEKSEIFDDQFSVERPDGSNFTLKIRSTKLEDSAMYFCASGQETYEQYFGPGTRLTVT.

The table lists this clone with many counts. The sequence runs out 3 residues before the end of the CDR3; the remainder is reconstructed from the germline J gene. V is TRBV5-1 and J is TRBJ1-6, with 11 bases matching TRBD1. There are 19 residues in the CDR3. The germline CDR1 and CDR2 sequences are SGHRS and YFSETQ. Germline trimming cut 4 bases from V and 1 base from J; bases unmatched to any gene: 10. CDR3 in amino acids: CASSETRTGGDSYNSPLHF. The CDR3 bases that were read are TGCGCCAGCAGCGAAACCCGGACAGGGGGCGATTCCTATAATTCACCC.

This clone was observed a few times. CDR3 loop: CARSLGAGGQETQYF. CDR3 bases read: TGTGCCAGAAGCTTGGGGGCGGGGGGCCAAGAGACC. This chain links TRBV5-3 with TRBJ2-5, with 8 bases identical to TRBD2. The missing CDR3 end, 3 residues past where the read stops, is filled in from the germline J gene. TRBV5-3 is assigned to the ORF class and has an uncertain function. CDR3 length equals 15 residues. Unmatched junction bases numbered 2, after V lost 0 bases and J lost 1 base.

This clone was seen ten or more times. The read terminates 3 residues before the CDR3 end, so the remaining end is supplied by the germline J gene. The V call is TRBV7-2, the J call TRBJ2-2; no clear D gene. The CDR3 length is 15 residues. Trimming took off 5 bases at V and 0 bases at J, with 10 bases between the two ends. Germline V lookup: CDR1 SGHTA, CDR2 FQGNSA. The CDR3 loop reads CASSQTTANTGELFF. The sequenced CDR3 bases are TGTGCCAGCAGCCAAACTACCGCGAACACCGGGGAG.

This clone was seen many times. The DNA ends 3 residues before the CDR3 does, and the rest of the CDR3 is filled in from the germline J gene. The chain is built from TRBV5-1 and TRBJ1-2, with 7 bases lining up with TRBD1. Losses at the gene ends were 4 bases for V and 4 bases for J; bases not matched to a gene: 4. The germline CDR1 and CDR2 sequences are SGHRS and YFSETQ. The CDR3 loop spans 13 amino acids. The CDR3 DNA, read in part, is TGCGCCAGCAGCCGGGACAGCATCTATGGC. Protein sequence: CASSRDSIYG. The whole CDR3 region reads CASSRDSIYGYTF.

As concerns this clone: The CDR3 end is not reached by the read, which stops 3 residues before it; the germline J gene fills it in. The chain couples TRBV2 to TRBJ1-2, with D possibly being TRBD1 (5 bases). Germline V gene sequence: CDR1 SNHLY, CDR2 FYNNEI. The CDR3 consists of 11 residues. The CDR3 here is CASSQGDTYTF. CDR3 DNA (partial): TGTGCCAGCAGTCAGGGAGATACC.